A single sample gave rise to the 18 T cell receptor beta chains below, sequenced in a study of T cell repertoires in cytomegalovirus infection. From the reads, TCRdb called clonotypes with MiXCR, one entry per CDR3 protein. Among 700,000 to 850,000 distinct CDR3 sequences listed, around a third were seen once. For these receptors, no antigen is known. The sequences come from cultured CD8+ T cells from PBMCs, collected from culture after CMV antigen stimulation. The receptors derive from a human donor in good health (CMV status not recorded). Some clones in this sample may be carry-over from other donors' samples.

With respect to this clonotype: Relative to the germline gene, one junction end is altered; a read error may explain this. V usage is TRBV11-3 and J usage is TRBJ2-5; a possible D gene is TRBD1 (6 bases). Germline CDR1 reads SGHNT; CDR2 reads YENEEA. The CDR3 extends over 15 amino acids. The CDR3 DNA is TGTGTCAGCAGCCCAGGACAGAGGGGGCAAGAGACCCAGTACTTC. It specifies CVSSPGQRGQETQYF.

This clonotype has a count of ten or more. The chain links TRBV12-3 or TRBV12-4 to TRBJ1-4; D not resolved. The CDR3 runs to 12 residues. Trimming removed 10 bases from V and 2 bases from J, with 8 bases in between. As DNA, the CDR3 is TGTGCCAATGTGAAGACTAATGAAAAACTGTTTTTT. Protein: CANVKTNEKLFF.

Note on this clonotype: One end of the junction is discordant with germline, which a read error may explain. The CDR3 nucleotides are TGTGTCACCAGCAGACCAATTTTCGGAGAGACCCAGTACTTC. The encoded protein is CVTSRPIFGETQYF. This chain uses TRBV15 with TRBJ2-5; D call uncertain. Germline V gene sequence: CDR1 LNHNV, CDR2 YYDKDF (reference sequence). The CDR3 covers 14 residues. Filled out from reference TRBV15 and TRBJ2-5, the complete variable domain reads DAMVIQNPRYQVTQFGKPVTLSCSQTLNHNVMYWYQQKSSQAPKLLFHYYDKDFNNEADTPDNFQSRRPNTSFCFLDIRSPGLGDTAMYLCVTSRPIFGETQYFGPGTRLLVL.

The chain is built from TRBV27 and TRBJ2-7; perhaps TRBD2 as D (5 bases). The CDR3 has 14 amino acids. Trimming stripped 4 bases from V and 3 bases from J, with 13 bases between. Germline assignment: CDR1 MNHEY and CDR2 SMNVEV (reference sequence). Here the CDR3 reads CASSWGSGSYEQYF. Written as DNA, the CDR3 is TGTGCCAGCAGTTGGGGATCGGGGAGCTACGAGCAGTACTTC.

This rearrangement joins TRBV20-1 to TRBJ2-7, with no clear D. In germline, CDR1 is DFQATT, CDR2 SNEGSKA (reference sequence). This CDR3 is 16 amino acids long. Trimming cost V 0 bases and J 2 bases, with 17 bases left between them. The CDR3 DNA reads as TGCAGTGCTAGAGACCCGCGGTTATTGGCAGCCTACGAGCAGTACGTC. This gives the protein CSARDPRLLAAYEQYV.

This chain connects TRBV5-1 to TRBJ1-1; 10 bases line up with TRBD1. Germline V lookup: CDR1 SGHRS, CDR2 YFSETQ. The CDR3 covers 16 residues. V lost 4 bases and J lost 0; bases outside the gene matches: 6. As DNA, the CDR3 is TGCGCCAGCAGCATCCGGGACAGGGGCCTGAACACTGAAGCTTTCTTT. Its translation: CASSIRDRGLNTEAFF.

The rearrangement joins TRBV7-3 to TRBJ2-7, with TRBD1 as a possible D gene (6 bases). The V gene's germline CDR1 is SGHTA and CDR2 FQGTGA. V was trimmed by 5 bases and J by 1 base, leaving 12 bases between them. CDR3 length: 14 residues. DNA of the CDR3: TGTGCCAGCAGCATTCGGGACACTTCCTACGAGCAGTACGTC. Residues: CASSIRDTSYEQYV.

This sequence joins TRBV12-3 or TRBV12-4 and TRBJ2-7, with D unresolved. The CDR3 totals 14 residues. V gave up 5 bases and J gave up 0 bases, with 11 bases separating them. This CDR3 reads CASSLTTVSYEQYF. CDR3 nucleotides: TGTGCCAGCAGTCTAACGACGGTCTCCTACGAGCAGTACTTC.

The chain carries TRBV7-9 and TRBJ2-2; the D gene is possibly TRBD2 (6 bases). V lost 2 bases to trimming and J lost 4 bases, with 11 bases between them. Germline V gives CDR1 SEHNR, CDR2 FQNEAQ (reference sequence). CDR3 length equals 15 residues. CDR3 bases: TGTGCCAGCAGCTTAATAGCGGAACCCACCGGGGAGCTGTTTTTT. As protein: CASSLIAEPTGELFF.

This clonotype was picked up one time. This may stem from a read error, because a much larger clone lies one nucleotide away. This chain links TRBV7-2 with TRBJ2-2, with D possibly TRBD1 on 5 matching bases. CDR3 length: 18 amino acids. CDR1 is SGHTA and CDR2 is FQGNSA in the germline V gene. V dropped 6 bases and J dropped 2 bases, with 22 bases sitting between them. CDR3 protein: CASSHPRRTNINTGELFF. DNA for the CDR3: TGTGCCAGCAGTCATCCCAGAAGGACAAATATTAACACCGGGGAGCTGTTTTTT. Looking up the rest from reference TRBV7-2 and TRBJ2-2 gives the full variable domain: GAGVSQSPSNKVTEKGKDVELRCDPISGHTALYWYRQSLGQGLEFLIYFQGNSAPDKSGLPSDRFSAERTGGSVSTLTIQRTQQEDSAVYLCASSHPRRTNINTGELFFGEGSRLTVL.

This clonotype turned up a few times. The gene calls are TRBV3-1 and TRBJ1-1; the D gene is possibly TRBD1 (5 bases). V lost 4 bases to trimming and J lost 3 bases, with 21 bases between them. CDR3 length equals 17 residues. Germline V gene lookup returns CDR1 LGHDT and CDR2 YNNKEL (reference sequence). CDR3 nucleotide sequence: TGTGCCAGCAGCCCCTTAATCCCTACGGGGCAGTACACTGAAGCTTTCTTT. Its translation is CASSPLIPTGQYTEAFF.

This clonotype was picked up one time. This chain links TRBV12-3 or TRBV12-4 with TRBJ2-5; 8 bases match TRBD1. J gave up 3 bases and V 6 bases, and 9 bases lay outside the gene matches. The CDR3 is 15 residues long. The CDR3 nucleotides are TGTGCCAGCAGACACATTGGACAGGGCGAAGAGACCCAGTACTTC. Its translation is CASRHIGQGEETQYF.

This clonotype was counted only a few times. The CDR3 protein is CASSPRGFDEQYV. CDR3 coding DNA: TGTGCCAGCAGTCCCCGGGGGTTTGACGAGCAGTACGTC. J is TRBJ2-7 and V is TRBV6-6; weak D call: TRBD2 (6 bases). Germline values: CDR1 MNHNY, CDR2 SVGAGI (reference sequence). The V end lost 5 bases, the J end lost 5 bases, and 13 bases lay between the germline ends. The CDR3 runs to 13 residues.

This clonotype has a handful of counts. The J gene is TRBJ2-1, the V gene TRBV7-9; 9 bases align to TRBD2. Trimming cost V 3 bases and J 8 bases; bases outside gene matches: 8. CDR1 is SEHNR, CDR2 FQNEAQ, per germline (reference sequence). CDR3 size: 15 residues. The CDR3 protein is CASSLKAGGPDEQFF. DNA of the CDR3: TGTGCCAGCAGCTTGAAAGCGGGGGGCCCCGATGAGCAGTTCTTC.

This clonotype was seen a handful of times. The chain joins TRBV4-1 to TRBJ1-1, with D perhaps TRBD1 (5 bases). This CDR3 region has 18 residues. Germline V lookup: CDR1 MGHRA, CDR2 YSYEKL. With 0 bases removed from V and 1 base from J, the gap between germline ends came to 18 bases. In DNA, the CDR3 is TGCGCCAGCAGCCAAGAAATCGGTATTGGGACTACGAACACTGAAGCTTTCTTT. Its translation: CASSQEIGIGTTNTEAFF.

This clonotype has a handful of counts. The chain carries TRBV6-2 or TRBV6-3 and TRBJ2-7, with 8 bases identical to TRBD1. Per germline, CDR1 MNHEY and CDR2 SVGEGT. With V trimmed by 5 bases and J by 4 bases, 10 bases remained unmatched. This CDR3 has 15 residues. Written as DNA, the CDR3 is TGTGCCAGCAGTCCTTCCGGGACAGGATTATACGAGCAGTACTTC. Encoded protein: CASSPSGTGLYEQYF.

This chain connects TRBV15 to TRBJ1-1; TRBD1 agrees at 7 bases. Germline trimming cut 2 bases from V and 0 bases from J; bases unmatched to any gene: 9. The CDR3 runs 17 residues. The germline gives CDR1 LNHNV, CDR2 YYDKDF (reference sequence). The CDR3 is CATSRSRDRALNTEAFF. CDR3 sequence (DNA): TGTGCCACCAGCAGATCCCGGGACAGAGCTTTGAACACTGAAGCTTTCTTT.

This clonotype was seen only once. The chain links TRBV3-1 to TRBJ2-1; D gene uncertain. Germline V gene sequence: CDR1 LGHDT, CDR2 YNNKEL (reference sequence). The CDR3 contains 16 residues. V lost 0 bases and J 4 bases, leaving 13 bases between the germline ends. CDR3 nucleotides: TGTGCCAGCAGCCAAGATCCTAGGAATGTTTACAATGAGCAGTTCTTC. It codes for CASSQDPRNVYNEQFF.